These 30 T cell receptor beta chains share one sample of origin, sequenced in a study of shared clonotypes between healthy human individuals. The assay was immunoSEQ multiplex PCR, and TCRdb's table has in-frame clones only and misses some. This sample has approximately 320,000 clones; 87% occur once, and the top ten carry roughly 16%. Specimen: memory CD8+ T cells sorted from blood. Subset here: CD45RO+ cells pooled with CCR7-negative TemRA cells. These receptors came from a man in his late teens or twenties in good health.

The V call is TRBV11-1, the J call TRBJ1-5, with 10 nucleotides matching TRBD1. V shed 3 bases and J 6 bases; nucleotides not matched to a gene: 2. The CDR3 contains 14 residues. CDR1 SGHAT and CDR2 FQDESV come from the germline V gene (reference sequence). In nucleotides, the CDR3 is TGTGCCAGCAGCTTCTGGGACAGGGGTCAGCCCCAGCATTTT. It specifies CASSFWDRGQPQHF.

The chain recombines TRBV7-8 with TRBJ2-7; 14 positions match TRBD2. The J segment lost 1 base and the V segment lost 5 bases, leaving 16 bases of the junction unmatched. This CDR3 is built from 20 residues. Germline CDR1 is SGHVS and CDR2 is FQNEAQ. CDR3 loop: CASSLGLAGVSVRRSYEQYF. The CDR3 DNA follows: TGTGCCAGCAGCCTGGGACTAGCGGGAGTTTCGGTTCGTCGATCCTACGAGCAGTACTTC.

The chain is built from TRBV27 and TRBJ1-1; perhaps TRBD1 as D (5 bases). V lost 5 bases to trimming and J lost 5 bases, with 15 bases between them. The CDR3 covers 14 residues. Germline V gene lookup returns CDR1 MNHEY and CDR2 SMNVEV (reference sequence). CDR3 sequence: CASSAAGGWTEAFF. CDR3 sequence (DNA): TGTGCCAGCAGTGCAGCGGGGGGGTGGACTGAAGCTTTCTTT.

Concerning this clone: The same CDR3 is also encoded by other DNA sequences in this sample. V gene TRBV5-6 combines with J gene TRBJ2-7; D remains ambiguous. Trimming stripped 1 base from V and 0 bases from J, with 2 bases between. The CDR3 has 12 residues. Germline values: CDR1 SGHDT, CDR2 YYEEEE. CDR3 residues: CASSLNSYEQYF. The DNA for the CDR3 is TGTGCCAGCAGCTTGAACTCCTACGAGCAGTACTTC.

This sequence joins TRBV13 and TRBJ2-3; 12 bases agree with TRBD2. V gave up 5 bases and J gave up 2 bases; unmatched junction bases: 8. Germline CDR1 reads PRHDT; CDR2 reads FYEKMQ (reference sequence). This CDR3 has 17 residues. In DNA, the CDR3 is TGTGCCAGCAGCCCGACTAGCGGGAGCCCCACCACAGATACGCAGTATTTT. This codes for CASSPTSGSPTTDTQYF. The entire variable domain, with the rest obtained from reference TRBV13 and TRBJ2-3, is as follows: AAGVIQSPRHLIKEKRETATLKCYPIPRHDTVYWYQQGPGQDPQFLISFYEKMQSDKGSIPDRFSAQQFSDYHSELNMSSLELGDSALYFCASSPTSGSPTTDTQYFGPGTRLTVL.

This clone showed up just once. V usage is TRBV19 and J usage is TRBJ2-2; the D is unclear. CDR1 is LNHDA and CDR2 is SQIVND in the germline V gene (reference sequence). V was shortened by 1 base and J by 9 bases, with 3 bases between the two germline ends. CDR3 length: 11 amino acids. The CDR3: CASSIGRELFF. The CDR3 DNA follows: TGTGCCAGTAGTATAGGGCGGGAGCTGTTTTTT.

The table lists this clone with a few counts. The chain uses TRBV30 and TRBJ1-1; no definite D call. The length of the CDR3 is 13 residues. Germline values: CDR1 GTSNPN, CDR2 SVGIG (reference sequence). Trimming took off 1 base at V and 4 bases at J, with 10 bases between the two ends. The DNA of the CDR3 is TGTGCCTGGAGTGAGAACGTGGGCACTGAAGCTTTCTTT. It codes for CAWSENVGTEAFF.

The sample holds one count of this clone. The chain has TRBV28 and TRBJ2-3, with 12 nucleotides matching TRBD2. The CDR3 has 15 amino acids. The germline V gene has CDR1 MDHEN and CDR2 SYDVKM. Germline trimming cut 4 bases from V and 5 bases from J; bases unmatched to any gene: 4. CDR3 coding DNA: TGTGCCAGCAGTTGGGGACTAGCGGGCGGAGATACGCAGTATTTT. Protein: CASSWGLAGGDTQYF. Supplemented by reference TRBV28 and TRBJ2-3, the full variable domain reads DVKVTQSSRYLVKRTGEKVFLECVQDMDHENMFWYRQDPGLGLRLIYFSYDVKMKEKGDIPEGYSVSREKKERFSLILESASTNQTSMYLCASSWGLAGGDTQYFGPGTRLTVL.

The chain recombines TRBV27 with TRBJ2-7; 10 nucleotides line up with TRBD2. This CDR3 is 15 amino acids long. Trimming took 6 bases from V and 6 from J; bases not matched to a gene: 11. Germline CDR1 reads MNHEY; CDR2 reads SMNVEV (reference sequence). CDR3 residues: CASRETSGMGAEQYF. CDR3 bases: TGTGCCAGCAGGGAAACTAGCGGGATGGGGGCCGAGCAGTACTTC.

The chain uses TRBV4-1 and TRBJ1-5; D is uncertain. The CDR3 is made up of 13 amino acids. The germline V and J ends were trimmed by 8 bases and 3 bases, with 11 bases remaining between them. Germline V gene data show CDR1 as MGHRA and CDR2 as YSYEKL. The chain's CDR3 is CASGVIDNQPQHF. The CDR3 DNA is TGCGCCAGCGGCGTTATTGACAATCAGCCCCAGCATTTT.

The CDR3 loop is CASSQGGRYGYTF. DNA of the CDR3: TGTGCCAGCAGCCAAGGGGGTCGCTATGGCTACACCTTC. V usage is TRBV4-2 and J usage is TRBJ1-2, with D hard to call. Trimming pared 1 base from V and 4 bases from J, leaving 7 bases between. Germline-derived CDR1 and CDR2 are LGHNA and YNFKEQ. The CDR3 consists of 13 residues.

This clone appeared many times. V is TRBV11-2 and J is TRBJ2-1, with TRBD2 matching 7 bases. Germline trimming cut 5 bases from V and 2 bases from J; bases unmatched to any gene: 6. The CDR3 consists of 15 residues. CDR1 is SGHAT, CDR2 FQNNGV, per germline. DNA of the CDR3: TGTGCCAGCAGCCCGCACAGCGGGGCCTACAATGAGCAGTTCTTC. This encodes CASSPHSGAYNEQFF.

The rearrangement joins TRBV10-3 to TRBJ2-7; D not resolved. The germline V gene has CDR1 ENHRY and CDR2 SYGVKD. The CDR3 runs to 15 residues. V was trimmed by 0 bases and J by 0 bases, leaving 9 bases between them. CDR3 amino acids: CAISESPTSSYEQYF. In DNA, the CDR3 is TGTGCCATCAGTGAGTCACCGACTTCCTCCTACGAGCAGTACTTC.

The V and J genes are TRBV5-1 and TRBJ1-4; TRBD1 might be the D (5 bases). With 0 bases removed from V and 3 bases from J, the gap between germline ends came to 9 bases. The CDR3 has 15 residues. The germline CDR1 and CDR2 sequences are SGHRS and YFSETQ. The DNA of the CDR3 is TGCGCCAGCAGCTTGGAGGGGTGGGCTAATGAAAAACTGTTTTTT. It encodes CASSLEGWANEKLFF.

This clone was recorded only once. The V call is TRBV6-5, the J call TRBJ2-7, with D maybe TRBD1 (5 bases). The germline gives CDR1 MNHEY, CDR2 SVGAGI. The CDR3 is made up of 11 amino acids. Trimming removed 6 bases from V and 3 bases from J, with 6 bases in between. As DNA, the CDR3 is TGTGCCAGCAGCACAGGCTACGAGCAGTACTTC. The encoded protein is CASSTGYEQYF.

J is TRBJ1-1 and V is TRBV10-2; no firm D call. There are 15 residues in the CDR3. Between the trimmed V and J ends, which lost 0 bases and 1 base, there was a span of 9 bases. Germline CDR1 and CDR2: WSHSY and SAAADI. In nucleotides, the CDR3 is TGCGCCAGCAGTGAGTCAAGGGCGCGGAACACTGAAGCTTTCTTT. It is translated as CASSESRARNTEAFF.

The sample holds a few counts of this clone. J is TRBJ2-1 and V is TRBV6-5; no reliable D call. V dropped 5 bases and J dropped 6 bases, with 11 bases sitting between them. Germline assignment: CDR1 MNHEY and CDR2 SVGAGI. This CDR3 contains 13 residues. CDR3 residues: CASSPGPSNEQFF. DNA of the CDR3: TGTGCCAGCAGTCCCGGACCCTCCAATGAGCAGTTCTTC.

This chain connects TRBV4-1 to TRBJ1-1, with a tentative D call TRBD1 (5 bases). The CDR3 sequence is 14 residues long. Trimming left V 4 bases short and J 3 bases short, with 12 bases between. The germline gives CDR1 MGHRA, CDR2 YSYEKL. CDR3 loop: CASSPLGHYTEAFF. CDR3 sequence (DNA): TGCGCCAGCAGCCCCCTAGGACACTACACTGAAGCTTTCTTT.

V gene TRBV2 combines with J gene TRBJ1-3; D ambiguous. The ends were cut back, 7 bases at V and 0 bases at J, with 16 bases in the middle. CDR1 and CDR2 from the germline V gene are SNHLY and FYNNEI. This CDR3 has 16 residues. The CDR3 loop is CASILTVTHSGNTIYF. Here the CDR3 DNA reads TGTGCCAGCATCCTTACAGTAACCCACTCTGGAAACACCATATATTTT.

The chain couples TRBV29-1 to TRBJ2-2; possibly TRBD1 or TRBD2 for D (5 bases each). This CDR3 has 16 residues. Looked up from germline, CDR1 is SQVTM and CDR2 is ANQGSEA. The V end was cut by 7 bases, the J end by 4 bases, with 22 bases between. The CDR3 sequence is CSGLYRKGRGTGELFF. The CDR3 bases are TGCAGCGGCCTGTACCGCAAGGGGAGAGGCACCGGGGAGCTGTTTTTT.

CDR3 residues: CASSSMDQGVNYGYTF. The DNA for the CDR3 is TGTGCCAGCAGTTCAATGGATCAAGGGGTTAACTATGGCTACACCTTC. This rearrangement joins TRBV27 to TRBJ1-2; D is possibly TRBD1 (5 bases). V was shortened by 4 bases and J by 1 base, with 16 bases between the two germline ends. CDR3 length: 16 amino acids. Per the germline V gene, CDR1 is MNHEY and CDR2 is SMNVEV (reference sequence).

The gene calls are TRBV5-1 and TRBJ2-7; TRBD1 matches 8 bases. This CDR3 region has 15 residues. The V gene end was trimmed by 6 bases and the J gene end by 2 bases; junction bases not matched to a gene: 10. CDR1 is SGHRS, CDR2 YFSETQ, per germline. In nucleotides, the CDR3 is TGCGCCAGCACCGCGGACAGGGAGATCCCCTACGAGCAGTACTTC. It specifies CASTADREIPYEQYF. Filled out from reference TRBV5-1 and TRBJ2-7, the complete variable domain reads KAGVTQTPRYLIKTRGQQVTLSCSPISGHRSVSWYQQTPGQGLQFLFEYFSETQRNKGNFPGRFSGRQFSNSRSEMNVSTLELGDSALYLCASTADREIPYEQYFGPGTRLTVT.

Points on this clone: A far larger clone is a single base away, which makes a read error likely. The gene calls are TRBV5-4 and TRBJ1-4; TRBD1 aligns across 7 bases. The CDR3 covers 13 residues. The germline V gene encodes CDR1 SGHNT and CDR2 YYREEE (reference sequence). Losses at the gene ends were 9 bases for V and 6 bases for J; bases not matched to a gene: 8. The CDR3 loop reads CATGNRGDEKLFF. CDR3 in DNA: TGTGCCACTGGGAACAGGGGTGATGAAAAACTGTTTTTT.

The chain joins TRBV28 to TRBJ1-1; D is ambiguous. V lost 8 bases, J lost 4 bases, and 14 bases lay in between. CDR1 is MDHEN and CDR2 is SYDVKM in the germline V gene. This CDR3 contains 13 residues. The CDR3 is CASAPGPRTEAFF. CDR3 nucleotide sequence: TGTGCCAGCGCGCCCGGACCGCGCACTGAAGCTTTCTTT. Complete variable domain (other parts from reference TRBV28 and TRBJ1-1): DVKVTQSSRYLVKRTGEKVFLECVQDMDHENMFWYRQDPGLGLRLIYFSYDVKMKEKGDIPEGYSVSREKKERFSLILESASTNQTSMYLCASAPGPRTEAFFGQGTRLTVV.

J is TRBJ2-1 and V is TRBV4-1, with 10 nucleotides matching TRBD2. CDR3 length: 18 amino acids. Germline trimming cut 3 bases from V and 0 bases from J; bases unmatched to any gene: 8. The germline V gene encodes CDR1 MGHRA and CDR2 YSYEKL. The CDR3 here is CASSHPSGGPSSYNEQFF. The CDR3 region has the DNA TGCGCCAGCAGCCACCCTAGCGGGGGACCGAGCTCCTACAATGAGCAGTTCTTC.

DNA of the CDR3: TGTGCCAGCAGCGCCCGAAATGGTTGGAGCGAGCAGTACTTC. Its translation: CASSARNGWSEQYF. The chain couples TRBV9 to TRBJ2-7; D ambiguous. The germline V gene encodes CDR1 SGDLS and CDR2 YYNGEE. The V end lost 3 bases, the J end lost 6 bases, and 16 bases lay between the germline ends. The CDR3 loop spans 14 amino acids.

The chain employs TRBV4-1 and TRBJ1-5, with a weak D call TRBD1 (5 bases). Germline V gives CDR1 MGHRA, CDR2 YSYEKL. Deletions cut 4 bases from V and 0 bases from J, with 10 bases between. The CDR3 consists of 15 residues. The CDR3 coding sequence is TGCGCCAGCAGCCGACAGATTTATAGCAATCAGCCCCAGCATTTT. Translation: CASSRQIYSNQPQHF.

The chain recombines TRBV5-1 with TRBJ1-1; no firm D call. Germline CDR1 reads SGHRS; CDR2 reads YFSETQ. V lost 0 bases and J 2 bases, leaving 5 bases between the germline ends. The CDR3 sequence is 13 residues long. Written as DNA, the CDR3 is TGCGCCAGCAGCTTGGGCCCAAACACTGAAGCTTTCTTT. Encoded protein: CASSLGPNTEAFF.

The chain is built from TRBV27 and TRBJ2-7, with 14 bases that match TRBD2. Germline V gene data show CDR1 as MNHEY and CDR2 as SMNVEV (reference sequence). J lost 2 bases, V lost 7 bases, and 7 bases had no gene match. The CDR3 is 16 residues long. This CDR3 is CASNPTGLAGAYEQYF. CDR3 in DNA: TGTGCCAGCAACCCCACGGGACTAGCGGGGGCCTACGAGCAGTACTTC.

This rearrangement joins TRBV10-3 to TRBJ2-2; D is possibly TRBD1 (6 bases). Trimming removed 10 bases from V and 1 base from J, with 13 bases in between. Germline V CDR1 and CDR2: ENHRY, SYGVKD. The CDR3 has 14 residues. CDR3 bases: TGTGCCAGCGAGGGGGTCGGGAACACCGGGGAGCTGTTTTTT. This translates into CASEGVGNTGELFF.